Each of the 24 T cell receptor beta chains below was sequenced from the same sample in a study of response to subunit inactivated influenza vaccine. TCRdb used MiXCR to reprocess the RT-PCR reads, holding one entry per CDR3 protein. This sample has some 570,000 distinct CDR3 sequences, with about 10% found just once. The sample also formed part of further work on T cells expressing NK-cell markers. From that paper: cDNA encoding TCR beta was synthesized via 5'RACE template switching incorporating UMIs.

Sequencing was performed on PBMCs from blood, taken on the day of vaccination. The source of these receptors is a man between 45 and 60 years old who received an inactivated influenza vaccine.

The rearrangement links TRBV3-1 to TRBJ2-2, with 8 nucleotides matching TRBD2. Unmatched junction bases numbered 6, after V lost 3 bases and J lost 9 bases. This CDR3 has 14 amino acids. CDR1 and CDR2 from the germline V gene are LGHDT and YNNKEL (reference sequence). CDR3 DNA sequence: TGTGCCAGCAGCCATAGCGGGGCCCACCGGGAGCTGTTTTTT. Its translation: CASSHSGAHRELFF.

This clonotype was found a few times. The CDR3 sequence is CATSRPGTDHGYTF. CDR3 DNA sequence: TGTGCCACCAGCAGACCGGGGACAGATCATGGCTACACCTTC. This chain links TRBV15 with TRBJ1-2; 7 bases map to TRBD1. Trimming took 2 bases from V and 6 from J; bases not matched to a gene: 6. Germline assignment: CDR1 LNHNV and CDR2 YYDKDF (reference sequence). This CDR3 comprises 14 residues. Full variable domain (missing parts from reference TRBV15 and TRBJ1-2): DAMVIQNPRYQVTQFGKPVTLSCSQTLNHNVMYWYQQKSSQAPKLLFHYYDKDFNNEADTPDNFQSRRPNTSFCFLDIRSPGLGDTAMYLCATSRPGTDHGYTFGSGTRLTVV.

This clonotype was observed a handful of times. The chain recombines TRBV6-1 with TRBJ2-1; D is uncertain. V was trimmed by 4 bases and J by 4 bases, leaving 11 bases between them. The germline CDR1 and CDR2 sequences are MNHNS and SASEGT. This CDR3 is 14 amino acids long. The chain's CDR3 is CASSGLTGYNEQFF. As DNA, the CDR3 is TGTGCCAGCAGTGGTCTTACGGGTTACAATGAGCAGTTCTTC.

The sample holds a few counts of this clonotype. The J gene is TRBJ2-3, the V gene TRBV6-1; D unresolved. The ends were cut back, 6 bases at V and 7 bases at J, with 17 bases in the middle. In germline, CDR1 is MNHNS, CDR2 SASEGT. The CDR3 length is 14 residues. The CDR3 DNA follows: TGTGCCAGCAGCCGCCTCAGACTGCCGTATACGCAGTATTTT. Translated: CASSRLRLPYTQYF.

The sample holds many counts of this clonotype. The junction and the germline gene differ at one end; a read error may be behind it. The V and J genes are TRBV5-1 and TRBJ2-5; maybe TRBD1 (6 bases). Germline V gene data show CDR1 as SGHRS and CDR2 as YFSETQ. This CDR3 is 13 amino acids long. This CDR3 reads CASSSTGGETQYF. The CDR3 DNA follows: TGTGCCAGCAGTTCGACAGGAGGAGAGACCCAGTACTTC. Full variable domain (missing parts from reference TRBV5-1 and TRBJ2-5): KAGVTQTPRYLIKTRGQQVTLSCSPISGHRSVSWYQQTPGQGLQFLFEYFSETQRNKGNFPGRFSGRQFSNSRSEMNVSTLELGDSALYLCASSSTGGETQYFGPGTRLLVL.

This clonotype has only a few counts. The CDR3 DNA is TGTGCCAGCAGCTTAGCAGGGTTTGACACCGGGGAGCTGTTTTTT. Protein product: CASSLAGFDTGELFF. V and J are TRBV7-2 and TRBJ2-2; D gene uncertain. Germline values: CDR1 SGHTA, CDR2 FQGNSA. This CDR3 is 15 amino acids long. Between the trimmed V and J ends, which lost 0 bases and 3 bases, there was a span of 8 bases.

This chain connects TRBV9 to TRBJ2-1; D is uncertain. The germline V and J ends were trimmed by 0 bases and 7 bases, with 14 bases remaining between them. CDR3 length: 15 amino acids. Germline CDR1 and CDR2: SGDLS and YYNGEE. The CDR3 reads CASSVEGAPSNEQFF. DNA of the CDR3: TGTGCCAGCAGCGTAGAAGGAGCGCCGTCAAATGAGCAGTTCTTC.

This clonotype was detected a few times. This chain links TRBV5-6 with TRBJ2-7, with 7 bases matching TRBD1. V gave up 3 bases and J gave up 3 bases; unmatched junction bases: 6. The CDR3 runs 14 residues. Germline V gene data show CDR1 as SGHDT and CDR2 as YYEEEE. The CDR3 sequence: CASSSGQILYEQYF. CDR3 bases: TGTGCCAGCAGCTCGGGACAGATACTCTACGAGCAGTACTTC.

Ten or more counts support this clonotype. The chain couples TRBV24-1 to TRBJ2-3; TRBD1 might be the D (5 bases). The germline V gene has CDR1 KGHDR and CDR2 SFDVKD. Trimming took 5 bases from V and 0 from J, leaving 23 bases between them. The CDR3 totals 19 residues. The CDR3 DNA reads TGTGCCACCAGTGGAAGGGGTTCCCAGGAGTCCGGGAGCACAGATACGCAGTATTTT. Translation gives CATSGRGSQESGSTDTQYF.

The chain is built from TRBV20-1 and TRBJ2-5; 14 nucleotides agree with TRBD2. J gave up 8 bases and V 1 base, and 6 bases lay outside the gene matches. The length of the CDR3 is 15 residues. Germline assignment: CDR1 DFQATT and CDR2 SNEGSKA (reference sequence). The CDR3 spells CSARVPGLAGETQYF. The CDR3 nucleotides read TGCAGTGCTAGAGTCCCGGGACTAGCGGGGGAAACCCAGTACTTC.

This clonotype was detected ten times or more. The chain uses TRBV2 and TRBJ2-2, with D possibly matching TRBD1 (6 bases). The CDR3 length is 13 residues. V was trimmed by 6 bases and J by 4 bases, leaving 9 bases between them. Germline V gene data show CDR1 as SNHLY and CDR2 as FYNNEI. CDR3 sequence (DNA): TGTGCCAGCAGGGACAGAGCCACCGGGGAGCTGTTTTTT. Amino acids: CASRDRATGELFF.

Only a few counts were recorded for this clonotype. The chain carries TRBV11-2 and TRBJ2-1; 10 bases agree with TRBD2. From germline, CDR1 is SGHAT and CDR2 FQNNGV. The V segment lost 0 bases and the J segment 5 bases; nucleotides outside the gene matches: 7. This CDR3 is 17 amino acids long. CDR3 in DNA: TGTGCCAGCAGCTTAGAATATCTAGCGGGGGTTCACAATGAGCAGTTCTTC. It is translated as CASSLEYLAGVHNEQFF.

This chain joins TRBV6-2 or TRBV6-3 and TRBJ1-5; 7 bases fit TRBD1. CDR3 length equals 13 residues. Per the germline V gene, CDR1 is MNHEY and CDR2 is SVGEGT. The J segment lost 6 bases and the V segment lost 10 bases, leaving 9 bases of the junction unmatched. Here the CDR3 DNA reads TGTGCCACTGAGCGACAGGGTAGTCAGCCCCAGCATTTT. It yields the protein CATERQGSQPQHF.

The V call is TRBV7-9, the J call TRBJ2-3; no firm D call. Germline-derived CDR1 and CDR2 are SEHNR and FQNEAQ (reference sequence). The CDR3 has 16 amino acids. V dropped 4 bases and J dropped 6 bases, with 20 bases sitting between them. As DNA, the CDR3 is TGTGCCAGCAGCTCCCAATCGACCTTCCCGAGGGATACGCAGTATTTT. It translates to CASSSQSTFPRDTQYF.

The CDR3 DNA reads as TGTGCCAGCAGCCAAGAATCTCTGTACGGGGAAAAAAACATTCAGTACTTC. This gives the protein CASSQESLYGEKNIQYF. The chain combines TRBV4-2 with TRBJ2-4, with D tentatively TRBD2 (5 bases). Between the trimmed V and J ends, which lost 0 bases and 4 bases, there was a span of 16 bases. This CDR3 region has 17 residues. Germline V CDR1 and CDR2: LGHNA, YNFKEQ.

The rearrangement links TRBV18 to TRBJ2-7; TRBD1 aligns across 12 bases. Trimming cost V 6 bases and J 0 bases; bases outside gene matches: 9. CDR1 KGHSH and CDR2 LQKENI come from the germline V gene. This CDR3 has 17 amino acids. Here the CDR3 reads CASSPGTGGLGSYEQYF. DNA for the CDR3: TGTGCCAGCTCTCCCGGGACAGGGGGCCTCGGCTCCTACGAGCAGTACTTC. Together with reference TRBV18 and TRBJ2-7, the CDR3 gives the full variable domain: NAGVMQNPRHLVRRRGQEARLRCSPMKGHSHVYWYRQLPEEGLKFMVYLQKENIIDESGMPKERFSAEFPKEGPSILRIQQVVRGDSAAYFCASSPGTGGLGSYEQYFGPGTRLTVT.

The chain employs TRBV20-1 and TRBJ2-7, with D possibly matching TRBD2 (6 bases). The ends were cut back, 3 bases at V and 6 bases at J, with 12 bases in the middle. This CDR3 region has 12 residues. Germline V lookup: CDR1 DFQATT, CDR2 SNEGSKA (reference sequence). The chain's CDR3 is CSAREWGVEQYF. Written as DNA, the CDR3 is TGCAGTGCTAGGGAGTGGGGGGTCGAGCAGTACTTC.

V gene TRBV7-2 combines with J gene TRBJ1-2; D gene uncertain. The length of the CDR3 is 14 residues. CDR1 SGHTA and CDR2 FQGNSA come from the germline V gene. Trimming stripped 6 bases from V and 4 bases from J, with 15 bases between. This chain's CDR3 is CASRDPGRSYGYTF. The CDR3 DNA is TGTGCCAGCAGAGATCCTGGGAGAAGCTATGGCTACACCTTC. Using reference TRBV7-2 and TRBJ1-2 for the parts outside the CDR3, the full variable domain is GAGVSQSPSNKVTEKGKDVELRCDPISGHTALYWYRQSLGQGLEFLIYFQGNSAPDKSGLPSDRFSAERTGGSVSTLTIQRTQQEDSAVYLCASRDPGRSYGYTFGSGTRLTVV.

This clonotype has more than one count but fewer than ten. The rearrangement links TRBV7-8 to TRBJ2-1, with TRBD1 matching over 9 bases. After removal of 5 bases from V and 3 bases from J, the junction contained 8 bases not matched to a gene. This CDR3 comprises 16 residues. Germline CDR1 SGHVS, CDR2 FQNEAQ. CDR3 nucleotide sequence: TGTGCCAGCAGCCCCACCGGGACAGGGTACTACAATGAGCAGTTCTTC. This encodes CASSPTGTGYYNEQFF.

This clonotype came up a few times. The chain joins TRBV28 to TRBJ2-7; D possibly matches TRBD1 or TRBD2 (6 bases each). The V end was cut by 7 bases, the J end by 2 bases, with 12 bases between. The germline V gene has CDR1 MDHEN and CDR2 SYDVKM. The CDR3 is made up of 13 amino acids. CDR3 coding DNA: TGTGCCAGCATGAGGGGGGTGACCTACGAGCAGTACTTC. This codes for CASMRGVTYEQYF.

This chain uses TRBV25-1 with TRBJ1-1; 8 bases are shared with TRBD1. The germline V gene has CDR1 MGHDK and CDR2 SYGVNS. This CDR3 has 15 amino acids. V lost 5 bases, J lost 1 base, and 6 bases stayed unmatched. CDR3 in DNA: TGTGCCAGCAGTCTCCCGGGACAGGCGAACACTGAAGCTTTCTTT. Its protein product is CASSLPGQANTEAFF.

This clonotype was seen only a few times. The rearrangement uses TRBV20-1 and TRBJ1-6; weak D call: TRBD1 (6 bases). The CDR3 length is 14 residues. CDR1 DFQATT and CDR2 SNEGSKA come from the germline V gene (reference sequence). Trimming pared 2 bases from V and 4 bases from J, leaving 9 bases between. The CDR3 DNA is TGCAGTGCTAGAAGCAGGGGTTATAATTCACCCCTCCACTTT. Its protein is CSARSRGYNSPLHF.

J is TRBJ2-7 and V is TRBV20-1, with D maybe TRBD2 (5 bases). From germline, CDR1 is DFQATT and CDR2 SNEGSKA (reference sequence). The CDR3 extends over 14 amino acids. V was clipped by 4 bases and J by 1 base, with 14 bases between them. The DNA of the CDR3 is TGCAGTGCTAACAGCCTAGCCGCGTCCTACGAGCAGTACTTC. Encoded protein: CSANSLAASYEQYF.

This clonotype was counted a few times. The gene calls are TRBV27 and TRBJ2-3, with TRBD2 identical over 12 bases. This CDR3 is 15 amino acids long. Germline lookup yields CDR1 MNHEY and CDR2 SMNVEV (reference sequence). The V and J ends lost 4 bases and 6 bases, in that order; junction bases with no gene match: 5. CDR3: CASSSRLAGADTQYF. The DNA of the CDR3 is TGTGCCAGCAGTTCCAGACTAGCGGGAGCTGATACGCAGTATTTT.